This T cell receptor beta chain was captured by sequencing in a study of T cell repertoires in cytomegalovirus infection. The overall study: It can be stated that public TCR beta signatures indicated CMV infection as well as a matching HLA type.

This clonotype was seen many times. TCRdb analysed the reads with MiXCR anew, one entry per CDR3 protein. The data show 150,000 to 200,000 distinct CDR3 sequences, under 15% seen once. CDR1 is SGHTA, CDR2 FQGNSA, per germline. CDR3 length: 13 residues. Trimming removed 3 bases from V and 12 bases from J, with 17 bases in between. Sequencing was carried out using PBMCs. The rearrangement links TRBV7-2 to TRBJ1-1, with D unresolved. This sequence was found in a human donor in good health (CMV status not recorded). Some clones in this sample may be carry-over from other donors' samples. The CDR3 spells CASSFKPDGWTFF. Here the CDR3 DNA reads TGTGCCAGCAGCTTTAAGCCGGACGGGTGGACTTTCTTT.